One and the same sample provided the 22 T cell receptor beta chains below, sequenced in a study of OX40 agonist ivuxolimab in advanced cancers. The repertoire was sequenced with immunoSEQ multiplex PCR; TCRdb's copy has only in-frame clones and lacks some. The sample contains fewer than 45,000 clones, approximately 90% of which appear only once. Sequenced material: CD4+ or CD8+ T cells sorted from blood, taken in a trial of the OX40 agonist ivuxolimab. The receptors come from an adult with an advanced solid tumor such as melanoma, head and neck, liver or kidney cancer.

V gene TRBV5-1 combines with J gene TRBJ2-2; 7 bases agree with TRBD1. Unmatched junction bases numbered 7, after V lost 4 bases and J lost 1 base. The CDR3 spans 16 residues. Germline V gene lookup returns CDR1 SGHRS and CDR2 YFSETQ. The CDR3 DNA sequence: TGCGCCAGCAGCCATACATGGGACAGGAACACCGGGGAGCTGTTTTTT. It codes for CASSHTWDRNTGELFF.

The V and J genes are TRBV20-1 and TRBJ2-3; D not certain. The CDR3 runs 11 residues. V was shortened by 4 bases and J by 5 bases, with 7 bases between the two germline ends. Germline V gene data show CDR1 as DFQATT and CDR2 as SNEGSKA (reference sequence). In DNA, the CDR3 is TGCAGTGCTAACCGAGTAGATACGCAGTATTTT. This encodes CSANRVDTQYF.

CDR3 bases: TGTGCCAGCAGCAACCGACAGGGACAAAATTATGGCTACACCTTC. Translation: CASSNRQGQNYGYTF. The chain links TRBV9 to TRBJ1-2; 7 nucleotides agree with TRBD1. This CDR3 is built from 15 residues. With 4 bases clipped from V and 5 bases from J, the junction kept 11 bases outside the gene matches. Germline lookup yields CDR1 SGDLS and CDR2 YYNGEE.

This chain links TRBV6-4 with TRBJ2-4; TRBD2 might be the D (6 bases). CDR1 is MRHNA, CDR2 SNTAGT, per germline. Trimming took 6 bases from V and 0 from J, leaving 15 bases between them. This CDR3 contains 16 residues. The DNA for the CDR3 is TGTGCCAGCAGCGAGACTAGTGAAAGAGCCAAAAACATTCAGTACTTC. Translating gives CASSETSERAKNIQYF.

The chain has TRBV19 and TRBJ1-1; the D gene is possibly TRBD1 (5 bases). Trimming removed 9 bases at V and 5 bases at J, with 25 bases between. This CDR3 region has 16 residues. In germline, CDR1 is LNHDA, CDR2 SQIVND (reference sequence). CDR3 protein: CASQYTGLATGTEAFF. The CDR3 nucleotides are TGTGCCAGCCAGTATACGGGACTGGCGACGGGGACTGAAGCTTTCTTT.

A single count supports this clone. The genes are TRBV7-2 and TRBJ2-7; D could derive from TRBD1 or TRBD2 (6 bases each). V was clipped by 6 bases and J by 7 bases, with 16 bases between them. CDR1 is SGHTA, CDR2 FQGNSA, per germline. The CDR3 consists of 13 residues. CDR3 in DNA: TGTGCCAGCAGTTCCAGGAGGGGGGAAGAGCAGTACTTC. It encodes CASSSRRGEEQYF.

On this clone itself: Other nucleotide sequences in the sample specify the same CDR3. The CDR3 DNA reads as TGTGCCAGCAGCGCAGGGCAGGGAGGCAATCAGCCCCAGCATTTT. Protein sequence: CASSAGQGGNQPQHF. The chain combines TRBV9 with TRBJ1-5; TRBD1 might be the D (5 bases). The CDR3 is 15 amino acids. V was cut by 3 bases and J by 2 bases, with 12 bases left in between. CDR1 and CDR2 (germline): SGDLS, YYNGEE.

V usage is TRBV9 and J usage is TRBJ1-1; D unclear. Trimming took 3 bases from V and 4 from J, leaving 10 bases between them. CDR3 length: 13 residues. Per germline, CDR1 SGDLS and CDR2 YYNGEE. Here the CDR3 reads CASSAGMRTEAFF. CDR3 coding DNA: TGTGCCAGCAGCGCCGGGATGCGCACTGAAGCTTTCTTT.

The chain has TRBV7-9 and TRBJ2-6, with a weak D call TRBD1 (5 bases). Germline V CDR1 and CDR2: SEHNR, FQNEAQ (reference sequence). Trimming stripped 5 bases from V and 4 bases from J, with 21 bases between. The CDR3 consists of 18 residues. CDR3 DNA: TGTGCCAGCAGCCCCAAACAGGTTGTGGGTACCGGGGCCAACGTCCTGACTTTC. As protein: CASSPKQVVGTGANVLTF.

The rearrangement links TRBV5-1 to TRBJ2-3; no clear D gene. The CDR3 runs 14 residues. The germline V and J ends were trimmed by 1 base and 2 bases, with 8 bases remaining between them. Germline-derived CDR1 and CDR2 are SGHRS and YFSETQ. CDR3 coding DNA: TGCGCCAGCAGCTTGTACAGTTACACAGATACGCAGTATTTT. Translating gives CASSLYSYTDTQYF.

To note about this clone: The CDR3 does not end in the conserved phenylalanine or tryptophan, so this is likely a read error. The genes are TRBV6-1 and TRBJ1-6, with D possibly matching TRBD1 (5 bases). The germline gives CDR1 MNHNS, CDR2 SASEGT. V was trimmed by 8 bases and J by 5 bases, leaving 10 bases between them. CDR3 length equals 13 residues. The CDR3 DNA reads TGTGCCAGCGTCAGGGCGCATAATTCACCCCTCCACCTT. Its translation is CASVRAHNSPLHL.

This clone has just a few counts. The V and J genes are TRBV7-8 and TRBJ2-2; 7 bases align to TRBD2. With V trimmed by 5 bases and J by 6 bases, 6 bases remained unmatched. This CDR3 has 14 amino acids. CDR1 is SGHVS and CDR2 is FQNEAQ in the germline V gene. The CDR3 DNA follows: TGTGCCAGCAGCACGGACCTAGCGGCCGGGGAGCTGTTTTTT. Its protein is CASSTDLAAGELFF.

CDR3 residues: CASSKGEGASEAFF. The CDR3 nucleotides read TGTGCCAGCAGCAAAGGGGAGGGGGCTAGCGAAGCTTTCTTT. The chain uses TRBV21-1 and TRBJ1-1. TRBV21-1 is designated a pseudogene. The CDR3 length is 14 residues.

The chain has TRBV19 and TRBJ1-1; D is ambiguous. Germline CDR1 LNHDA, CDR2 SQIVND (reference sequence). The V end lost 9 bases, the J end lost 4 bases, and 12 bases lay between the germline ends. This CDR3 is built from 12 residues. The CDR3 DNA reads as TGTGCCAGCTCCAAAGGTGGCACTGAAGCTTTCTTT. Residues: CASSKGGTEAFF.

The chain recombines TRBV29-1 with TRBJ1-4; perhaps TRBD1 as D (5 bases). The CDR3 is 12 amino acids. Germline CDR1 SQVTM, CDR2 ANQGSEA. The ends were cut back, 6 bases at V and 3 bases at J, with 8 bases in the middle. CDR3 loop: CSVGTPNEKLFF. The CDR3 nucleotides read TGCAGCGTCGGGACCCCTAATGAAAAACTGTTTTTT.

J is TRBJ2-5 and V is TRBV5-1, with D possibly being TRBD1 (5 bases). This CDR3 comprises 14 residues. The V and J ends lost 4 bases and 4 bases respectively, with 14 bases between them. CDR1 is SGHRS, CDR2 YFSETQ, per germline. The CDR3 DNA sequence: TGCGCCAGCAGCCCCGCGGTTGGGGCAGAGACCCAGTACTTC. Its translation: CASSPAVGAETQYF.

Comments on this clone: Since no conserved phenylalanine or tryptophan closes the CDR3, a read error is the likely cause. The V and J genes are TRBV6-5 and TRBJ1-6; no clear D gene. CDR3 length equals 13 residues. V lost 7 bases to trimming and J lost 0 bases, with 4 bases between them. Per the germline V gene, CDR1 is MNHEY and CDR2 is SVGAGI. CDR3 amino acids: CASKDSYNSPLHL. The CDR3 DNA sequence: TGTGCCAGCAAGGACTCCTATAATTCACCCCTCCACCTT.

The rearrangement links TRBV29-1 to TRBJ1-2; D is possibly TRBD1 (6 bases). CDR3 length: 14 residues. Germline CDR1 SQVTM, CDR2 ANQGSEA. The V end lost 3 bases, the J end lost 7 bases, and 18 bases lay between the germline ends. In nucleotides, the CDR3 is TGCAGCGTTGAGGGGACACCTAGGACGGCTGGCTACACCTTC. It translates to CSVEGTPRTAGYTF.

This chain links TRBV18 with TRBJ1-5; the match to TRBD1 covers 7 bases. CDR1 and CDR2 from the germline V gene are KGHSH and LQKENI. The CDR3 has 15 residues. V was clipped by 0 bases and J by 9 bases; unmatched bases: 8. The CDR3 region has the DNA TGTGCCAGCTCACCACCGGTGACAGGGATTGGGCCCCAGCATTTT. Translating it yields CASSPPVTGIGPQHF.

This chain links TRBV5-1 with TRBJ1-5; the match to TRBD1 covers 7 bases. This CDR3 has 13 amino acids. The trim removed 4 bases at V and 5 bases at J, leaving 3 bases unmatched. Germline V gives CDR1 SGHRS, CDR2 YFSETQ. CDR3 coding DNA: TGCGCCAGCAGCGAGGGACAGTATCAGCCCCAGCATTTT. Its protein is CASSEGQYQPQHF. The full variable domain, its missing parts supplied by reference TRBV5-1 and TRBJ1-5, is KAGVTQTPRYLIKTRGQQVTLSCSPISGHRSVSWYQQTPGQGLQFLFEYFSETQRNKGNFPGRFSGRQFSNSRSEMNVSTLELGDSALYLCASSEGQYQPQHFGDGTRLSIL.

CDR3: CASSGTYQETQYF. CDR3 in DNA: TGTGCCAGCAGTGGCACATACCAAGAGACCCAGTACTTC. This chain joins TRBV6-1 and TRBJ2-5; D is ambiguous. Germline CDR1 and CDR2: MNHNS and SASEGT. The CDR3 is made up of 13 amino acids. V was trimmed by 4 bases and J by 0 bases, leaving 6 bases between them.

This clone has just one count. The CDR3 DNA reads as TGTGCCAGCAGCTTAAGAGGGGGCTCCTACGAGCAGTACTTC. Its protein product is CASSLRGGSYEQYF. The V gene is TRBV5-5, the J gene TRBJ2-7, with TRBD1 as a possible D gene (6 bases). The CDR3 contains 14 residues. CDR1 SGHKS and CDR2 YYEKEE come from the germline V gene (reference sequence). Trimming left V 2 bases short and J 0 bases short, with 9 bases between.